The 21 T cell receptor beta chains below all came from one sample that was sequenced in a study of T-cell reconstitution after alpha-beta-depleted transplantation in children. Unique molecular identifiers featured in how the TCRbeta library was prepared. TCRdb ran MiXCR on the PCR reads and lists one entry per CDR3 protein. The top ten hold less than 4.5% of the sample, which has approximately 590,000 distinct CDR3 sequences, 10% seen once. Sequencing used PBMCs from the stem cell graft donor, obtained from the stem cell graft. Receptors were obtained from a human donor who donated a stem cell graft to a child with acute myeloid leukemia.

The chain combines TRBV6-5 with TRBJ1-1, with 8 bases that match TRBD1. Germline assignment: CDR1 MNHEY and CDR2 SVGAGI. The CDR3 is made up of 18 amino acids. The V gene end was trimmed by 4 bases and the J gene end by 0 bases; junction bases not matched to a gene: 13. The CDR3 DNA is TGTGCCAGCAGTTCCAGACACAGGGGGAACTTGATGAACACTGAAGCTTTCTTT. Protein: CASSSRHRGNLMNTEAFF.

In its sample, this clonotype was seen many times. The chain carries TRBV5-6 and TRBJ2-7; D might be TRBD1 (6 bases). Germline CDR1 reads SGHDT; CDR2 reads YYEEEE. V was clipped by 1 base and J by 6 bases, with 14 bases between them. This CDR3 is built from 14 residues. The chain's CDR3 is CASSLIQGRGEQYF. The CDR3 DNA follows: TGTGCCAGCAGCTTGATACAGGGTAGAGGCGAGCAGTACTTC.

Written as DNA, the CDR3 is TGTGCCACCAGTGGCACCGGGACAGGGTTCCAAGAGACCCAGTACTTC. Translated, it gives CATSGTGTGFQETQYF. The chain links TRBV24-1 to TRBJ2-5; 9 bases agree with TRBD1. The CDR3 totals 16 residues. The ends lost 5 bases at V and 1 base at J; junction bases unmatched: 7. Germline CDR1 and CDR2: KGHDR and SFDVKD.

CDR3: CASSQDHVSDYEQYF. CDR3 sequence (DNA): TGCGCCAGCAGCCAAGATCACGTCAGCGACTACGAGCAGTACTTC. The chain employs TRBV4-3 and TRBJ2-7; unclear D gene. Deletions cut 0 bases from V and 3 bases from J, with 12 bases between. Germline CDR1 LGHNA, CDR2 YSLEER. This CDR3 has 15 residues.

V usage is TRBV29-1 and J usage is TRBJ2-3, with no clear D. This CDR3 is 13 amino acids long. Germline V CDR1 and CDR2: SQVTM, ANQGSEA. Trimming cost V 2 bases and J 2 bases, with 8 bases left between them. As DNA, the CDR3 is TGCAGCGTTGAAAGCGCCGTCACAGATACGCAGTATTTT. Its protein is CSVESAVTDTQYF.

The chain has TRBV20-1 and TRBJ2-5; 8 bases match TRBD1. V trimming: 6 bases; J trimming: 5 bases; junction bases outside the gene matches: 11. Germline V CDR1 and CDR2: DFQATT, SNEGSKA (reference sequence). The CDR3 is 14 residues long. CDR3 nucleotides: TGCAGTGCATCGACAGGGGATGGCGCGGAGACCCAGTACTTC. Its translation: CSASTGDGAETQYF.

This clonotype turned up a few times. The rearrangement links TRBV19 to TRBJ2-7; no clear D gene. CDR1 LNHDA and CDR2 SQIVND come from the germline V gene (reference sequence). This CDR3 has 14 amino acids. V lost 3 bases, J lost 2 bases, and 11 bases lay in between. The CDR3 region has the DNA TGTGCCAGTAGTATGGAGTCAAGAGCCTACGAGCAGTACTTC. Translated, it gives CASSMESRAYEQYF.

This clonotype was observed a handful of times. V is TRBV12-3 or TRBV12-4 and J is TRBJ2-1; tentatively, D is TRBD2 (5 bases). V shed 2 bases and J shed 5 bases, with 10 bases lying between them. This CDR3 has 14 amino acids. The CDR3 coding sequence is TGTGCCAGCAGTTTATCTAGCCCACACAATGAGCAGTTCTTC. This sequence encodes CASSLSSPHNEQFF.

The genes are TRBV7-9 and TRBJ2-7, with D tentatively TRBD1 or TRBD2 (5 bases each). Trimming stripped 2 bases from V and 3 bases from J, with 14 bases between. The CDR3 spans 15 residues. Germline V gives CDR1 SEHNR, CDR2 FQNEAQ (reference sequence). The CDR3 here is CASSLSGRRIYEQYF. The DNA for the CDR3 is TGTGCCAGCAGCTTATCGGGACGTCGAATCTACGAGCAGTACTTC. The variable domain in full, with the rest retrieved from reference TRBV7-9 and TRBJ2-7, is DTGVSQNPRHKITKRGQNVTFRCDPISEHNRLYWYRQTLGQGPEFLTYFQNEAQLEKSRLLSDRFSAERPKGSFSTLEIQRTEQGDSAMYLCASSLSGRRIYEQYFGPGTRLTVT.

This clonotype was observed a few times. The chain has TRBV6-5 and TRBJ1-6; D is unresolved. CDR3 size: 17 residues. The V and J ends lost 2 bases and 7 bases respectively, with 18 bases between them. Germline-derived CDR1 and CDR2 are MNHEY and SVGAGI. The CDR3 nucleotides are TGTGCCAGCAGTTACCCCCTAGAAGGTAGATCCAATTCACCCCTCCACTTT. The encoded protein is CASSYPLEGRSNSPLHF.

The J gene is TRBJ2-2, the V gene TRBV20-1; TRBD1 might be the D (7 bases). The CDR3 has 18 amino acids. V dropped 0 bases and J dropped 0 bases, with 17 bases sitting between them. CDR1 DFQATT and CDR2 SNEGSKA come from the germline V gene (reference sequence). CDR3 region: CSARDPSDRDSNTGELFF. Here the CDR3 DNA reads TGCAGTGCTAGAGATCCCTCAGACAGGGACTCGAACACCGGGGAGCTGTTTTTT.

This sequence joins TRBV6-1 and TRBJ2-7; the match to TRBD2 covers 12 bases. Germline lookup yields CDR1 MNHNS and CDR2 SASEGT. Unmatched junction bases numbered 10, after V lost 5 bases and J lost 2 bases. This CDR3 has 17 residues. CDR3 in amino acids: CASSRSSGRALPYEQYF. CDR3 nucleotide sequence: TGTGCCAGCAGTAGATCTAGCGGGAGGGCACTCCCCTACGAGCAGTACTTC.

The J gene is TRBJ2-1, the V gene TRBV14; the D gene is possibly TRBD2 (7 bases). The CDR3 extends over 17 amino acids. Trimming pared 0 bases from V and 3 bases from J, leaving 15 bases between. Germline V gene data show CDR1 as SGHDN and CDR2 as FVKESK. The CDR3 DNA reads TGTGCCAGCAGCCAAGATGGGCGGGGGCGGCACTACAATGAGCAGTTCTTC. This encodes CASSQDGRGRHYNEQFF.

This clonotype was seen a handful of times. The rearrangement links TRBV6-5 to TRBJ2-5; D possibly corresponds to TRBD1 (6 bases). Germline V gene sequence: CDR1 MNHEY, CDR2 SVGAGI. The CDR3 length is 16 residues. Trimming pared 2 bases from V and 5 bases from J, leaving 18 bases between. CDR3 in amino acids: CASSYRQGQGGETQYF. CDR3 nucleotides: TGTGCCAGCAGTTACCGCCAGGGACAAGGCGGGGAGACCCAGTACTTC.

This clonotype has more than one count but fewer than ten. The chain combines TRBV6-5 with TRBJ2-7; 7 nucleotides align to TRBD1. V shed 2 bases, J shed 3 bases, and the junction held 13 bases outside the gene matches. The V gene's germline CDR1 is MNHEY and CDR2 SVGAGI. The CDR3 totals 17 residues. The CDR3 is CASSYPQTGTLGYEQYF. The CDR3 DNA is TGTGCCAGCAGTTACCCGCAGACAGGGACATTGGGCTACGAGCAGTACTTC.

This clonotype was detected a few times. V is TRBV9 and J is TRBJ2-2; the D gene is possibly TRBD2 (6 bases). Germline V gene lookup returns CDR1 SGDLS and CDR2 YYNGEE. CDR3 size: 20 residues. V lost 1 base, J lost 0 bases, and 22 bases lay in between. The CDR3 region is CASSVLPSAGGTANTGELFF. The CDR3 DNA is TGTGCCAGCAGCGTACTCCCCTCGGCTGGCGGGACCGCGAACACCGGGGAGCTGTTTTTT.

The J gene is TRBJ2-7, the V gene TRBV7-2, with 10 bases identical to TRBD2. CDR3 size: 15 residues. The germline CDR1 and CDR2 sequences are SGHTA and FQGNSA. J lost 0 bases, V lost 3 bases, and 2 bases had no gene match. The CDR3 DNA follows: TGTGCCAGCAGCTTCGGGACTAGCGCCTCCTACGAGCAGTACTTC. As protein: CASSFGTSASYEQYF.

This clonotype has a single count. At one of its ends the junction is not consistent with the germline gene, which may arise from a read error. The chain uses TRBV7-2 and TRBJ1-1, with D maybe TRBD1 (6 bases). CDR1 and CDR2 (germline): SGHTA, FQGNSA. There are 16 residues in the CDR3. CDR3 DNA: TGTGCCTGCAGCTTAGGGCAAGACAGGCCTTGGACTGAAGCTTTCTTT. It specifies CACSLGQDRPWTEAFF.

This clonotype was detected a few times. This rearrangement joins TRBV4-3 to TRBJ2-1; no clear D. V gave up 1 base and J gave up 4 bases, with 8 bases separating them. The germline gives CDR1 LGHNA, CDR2 YSLEER. The CDR3 is 14 residues long. The CDR3 sequence is CASSQVVVYNEQFF. The DNA for the CDR3 is TGCGCCAGCAGCCAAGTTGTCGTGTACAATGAGCAGTTCTTC.

This clonotype turned up a few times. The gene calls are TRBV7-2 and TRBJ2-2; 7 nucleotides line up with TRBD2. Germline CDR1 and CDR2: SGHTA and FQGNSA. Trimming at V came to 5 bases and at J to 5 bases, leaving 11 bases not matched to a gene. CDR3 length: 16 amino acids. CDR3 nucleotides: TGTGCCAGCAGCCTCCAGCCGGGACTACCTACCGGGGAGCTGTTTTTT. Translated, it gives CASSLQPGLPTGELFF.

This clonotype was seen at least ten times. The chain joins TRBV5-5 to TRBJ2-2; 11 bases line up with TRBD2. J was trimmed by 4 bases and V by 4 bases; bases with no gene match: 9. The CDR3 runs to 17 residues. Germline V gene lookup returns CDR1 SGHKS and CDR2 YYEKEE (reference sequence). The CDR3 region has the DNA TGTGCCAGCAGCCCGCCCGGACTAGCGGGCGGCACCGGGGAGCTGTTTTTT. Translation gives CASSPPGLAGGTGELFF.